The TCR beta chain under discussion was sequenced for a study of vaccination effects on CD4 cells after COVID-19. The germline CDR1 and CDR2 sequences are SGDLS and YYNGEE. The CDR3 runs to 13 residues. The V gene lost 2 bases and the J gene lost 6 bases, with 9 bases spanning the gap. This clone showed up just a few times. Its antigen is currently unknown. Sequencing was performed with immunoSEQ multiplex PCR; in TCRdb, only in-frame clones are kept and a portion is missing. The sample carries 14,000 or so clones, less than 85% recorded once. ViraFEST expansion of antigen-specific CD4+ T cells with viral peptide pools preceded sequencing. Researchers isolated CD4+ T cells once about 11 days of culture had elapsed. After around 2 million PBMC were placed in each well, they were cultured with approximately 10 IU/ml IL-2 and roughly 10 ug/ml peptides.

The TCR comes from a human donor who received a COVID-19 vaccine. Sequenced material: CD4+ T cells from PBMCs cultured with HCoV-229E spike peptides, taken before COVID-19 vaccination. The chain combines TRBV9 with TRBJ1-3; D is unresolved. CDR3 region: CASSVGVLNTIYF. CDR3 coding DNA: TGTGCCAGCAGCGTTGGGGTTCTAAACACCATATATTTT.